A single sample gave rise to the 9 T cell receptor beta chains below, sequenced in a study of OX40 agonist ivuxolimab in advanced cancers. TCRdb keeps only in-frame clones here, not all; method: immunoSEQ multiplex PCR. The table includes more than 50,000 clones, approximately 80% detected once. The input for sequencing was CD4+ or CD8+ T cells sorted from blood, taken in a trial of the OX40 agonist ivuxolimab. All receptors come from an adult with an advanced solid tumor such as melanoma, head and neck, liver or kidney cancer.

This chain links TRBV9 with TRBJ2-2, with 10 positions matching TRBD1. Germline loops: CDR1 SGDLS, CDR2 YYNGEE. The CDR3 is made up of 15 amino acids. With 3 bases clipped from V and 8 bases from J, the junction kept 7 bases outside the gene matches. CDR3 protein: CASSARQGASGELFF. The DNA of the CDR3 is TGTGCCAGCAGCGCCCGACAGGGGGCCTCTGGGGAGCTGTTTTTT. Full variable domain (outside the CDR3, taken from reference TRBV9 and TRBJ2-2): DSGVTQTPKHLITATGQRVTLRCSPRSGDLSVYWYQQSLDQGLQFLIQYYNGEERAKGNILERFSAQQFPDLHSELNLSSLELGDSALYFCASSARQGASGELFFGEGSRLTVL.

This rearrangement joins TRBV10-3 to TRBJ1-1; D ambiguous. V gave up 6 bases and J gave up 10 bases, with 24 bases separating them. The CDR3 totals 15 residues. Germline CDR1 and CDR2: ENHRY and SYGVKD. The CDR3 region is CAISPVLDTGGGAFF. The CDR3 nucleotides are TGTGCCATCAGCCCCGTACTCGATACCGGTGGTGGAGCTTTCTTT.

The table lists this clone with a count of one. V usage is TRBV19 and J usage is TRBJ2-2, with D perhaps TRBD2 (6 bases). V shed 2 bases and J shed 5 bases, with 12 bases lying between them. This CDR3 comprises 15 residues. From germline, CDR1 is LNHDA and CDR2 SQIVND (reference sequence). The CDR3 region is CASSIYAGSTGELFF. The CDR3 DNA is TGTGCCAGTAGTATATACGCGGGGTCAACCGGGGAGCTGTTTTTT.

V usage is TRBV5-6 and J usage is TRBJ1-4; TRBD1 aligns across 7 bases. The germline gives CDR1 SGHDT, CDR2 YYEEEE. The ends lost 3 bases at V and 8 bases at J; junction bases unmatched: 7. There are 14 residues in the CDR3. The CDR3 sequence is CASSSGQAGEKLFF. The CDR3 region has the DNA TGTGCCAGCAGCTCAGGACAGGCCGGGGAAAAACTGTTTTTT.

This chain uses TRBV7-3 with TRBJ2-1, with 14 bases that match TRBD2. Trimming removed 5 bases from V and 8 bases from J; junction bases left unmatched: 11. This CDR3 has 17 residues. Germline V CDR1 and CDR2: SGHTA, FQGTGA. CDR3 sequence (DNA): TGTGCCAGCAGCCCACGGGGGACTAGCGGGGGTACGGATGAGCAGTTCTTC. It translates to CASSPRGTSGGTDEQFF.

This clone was observed a single time. The genes are TRBV9 and TRBJ2-5; 7 nucleotides line up with TRBD1. The length of the CDR3 is 14 residues. The trim removed 3 bases at V and 2 bases at J, leaving 4 bases unmatched. Germline CDR1 is SGDLS and CDR2 is YYNGEE. CDR3 DNA sequence: TGTGCCAGCAGCGCCGGGACAGTTCAAGAGACCCAGTACTTC. Its protein is CASSAGTVQETQYF.

This chain connects TRBV5-1 to TRBJ2-7, with a weak D call TRBD1 (6 bases). The CDR3 totals 14 residues. Trimming pared 0 bases from V and 4 bases from J, leaving 11 bases between. CDR1 and CDR2 from the germline V gene are SGHRS and YFSETQ. The CDR3 loop reads CASSLDGQPYEQYF. CDR3 DNA sequence: TGCGCCAGCAGCTTGGACGGACAGCCATACGAGCAGTACTTC.

This clone was detected a few times. The chain is built from TRBV4-1 and TRBJ1-5, with D unclear. The V gene's germline CDR1 is MGHRA and CDR2 YSYEKL. Trimming took off 0 bases at V and 7 bases at J, with 7 bases between the two ends. The CDR3 covers 13 residues. CDR3 residues: CASSQDRLQPQHF. Here the CDR3 DNA reads TGCGCCAGCAGCCAAGATCGGTTGCAGCCCCAGCATTTT.

V gene TRBV2 combines with J gene TRBJ2-1, with TRBD2 matching over 11 bases. V trimming: 3 bases; J trimming: 9 bases; junction bases outside the gene matches: 7. The CDR3 is 15 amino acids. Germline V lookup: CDR1 SNHLY, CDR2 FYNNEI. CDR3 in amino acids: CASSEISGGAGEQFF. The CDR3 nucleotides are TGTGCCAGCAGTGAGATTAGCGGGGGGGCCGGTGAGCAGTTCTTC. Supplemented by reference TRBV2 and TRBJ2-1, the full variable domain reads EPEVTQTPSHQVTQMGQEVILRCVPISNHLYFYWYRQILGQKVEFLVSFYNNEISEKSEIFDDQFSVERPDGSNFTLKIRSTKLEDSAMYFCASSEISGGAGEQFFGPGTRLTVL.